Included here is one TCR beta chain sequence, with context. There is no known antigen for this receptor. Base qualities are not provided; no much larger clone lies one nucleotide away. Via the germline V gene (reference sequence), CDR1 is LNHNV and CDR2 YYDKDF. The CDR3 has 16 amino acids, counting the end cysteine and phenylalanine. CDR3 DNA is the only sequence kept; it has 48 bases, read in frame from the first base. The V end gives up 0 bases and the J end 3 bases, leaving 5 bases in the junction not matched to a gene. The collaborating institutions used their own protocols to collect whole blood in K2EDTA tubes. Collaborator samples were shipped for TCRbeta analysis as frozen whole blood, isolated PBMCs, or DNA extracted from either sample type. These data come from a study of blood T cell repertoires in COVID-19 (TCRdb year 2020). Regarding the complete study: The collaborator samples originated in the United States, Italy and Spain and spanned the acute and convalescent phases of COVID-19. The material from the prospective study consisted of cDNA or gDNA derived from T cells, B-cell-depleted T cells, or PBMCs. The dataset comprised deeply sampled blood TCRbeta repertoires from subjects exposed to, actively infected with, or recovered from COVID-19. The repertoires were released in a freely available public database meant as a resource for research on the immune response to SARS-CoV-2. The samples were drawn from the first 160 participants of the ongoing ImmuneRACE study and from 1,254 subjects provided by 6 global collaborators. A de-identified subject ID, COVID-19 status, age in years and sex were almost always included in the sample metadata. Where HLA class I and class II types were available, the types were taken from metadata supplied by the sample provider, not from assay-based typing. Results and caveats for the whole study, not just this receptor: The quantity of clinical and demographic metadata differed by source and by participant and was supplied without curation.

TCRbeta CDR3 regions were amplified from genomic DNA by means of the immunoSEQ Assay, a bias-controlled multiplex PCR. From the authors' description of their analysis: Nucleated cell counts per sample were estimated from amplification of reference gene primers within the assay. Sequence reads were collapsed and filtered to measure the absolute abundance of every unique TCRbeta CDR3 rearrangement. For each sample, productive Simpson clonality was calculated as the square root of Simpson's diversity index across productive rearrangements. Imported from immuneACCESS, the table was reduced by TCRdb to in-frame sequences with V and J called. These copies leave out some clones; in studies compared against another copy, an unresolved V gene accounts for under half, and the cause of the remainder is not known. V and J calls and clone size come straight from that table; D and trimming were deduced from the DNA. The sample records about 250,000 clones, 85% to 90% of which are singletons. Around 0.84% of the sample comes from the top ten.

The receptor comes from a man aged 30 to 45 with acute or convalescent COVID-19. Specimen: peripheral blood. This receptor chain uses TRBV15 and TRBJ1-3; TRBD1 agrees with 7 junctional bases. The CDR3 in this case is CATSRDDQGVGNTIYF. Read as DNA, the sequence is TGTGCCACCAGCAGAGACGACCAGGGGGTTGGAAACACCATATATTTT.